Below, 8 T cell receptor beta chains from the same sample are listed, as sequenced in a study of CD8+CD57+ T cells in acquired aplastic anemia (dated by TCRdb to the late 2010s). Flow cytometry had shown CD8+CD57+ cell expansion in the patients selected for sequencing. These reads were obtained on an Illumina HiSeq 2000. TCR beta VDJ combination and CDR3 sequence profiling used genomic DNA as the template. Clones were called with MiXCR by TCRdb after fastp trimmed the public reads at Q25, and only in-frame beta chains were retained. Rows merge per CDR3 protein into single entries with the most common DNA and genes. This sample gives some 200,000 distinct CDR3 sequences in total; under 50% of them show up just once. About 20% of the sample comes from the top ten. Sequencing was performed on sorted CD4+, CD8+, or CD8+CD57+ T cells (not recorded which) from PBMCs. The receptors shown here come from a human donor with aplastic anemia.

This chain joins TRBV20-1 and TRBJ2-5, with 8 bases identical to TRBD1. This CDR3 region has 16 residues. Germline V CDR1 and CDR2: DFQATT, SNEGSKA (reference sequence). Trimming cost V 3 bases and J 7 bases; bases outside gene matches: 16. The CDR3 DNA is TGCAGTGCTAGGAAGATAACAGGGGGGTCCCTTGGGACCCAGTACTTC. Residues: CSARKITGGSLGTQYF.

This chain uses TRBV5-1 with TRBJ2-7; D may match TRBD1 or TRBD2 (5 bases each). V lost 0 bases, J lost 3 bases, and 13 bases lay in between. Per germline, CDR1 SGHRS and CDR2 YFSETQ. The CDR3 runs to 15 residues. CDR3 residues: CASSLEGSTRYEQYF. CDR3 DNA: TGCGCCAGCAGCTTGGAGGGGAGTACGCGCTACGAGCAGTACTTC.

The rearrangement links TRBV20-1 to TRBJ2-7, with 7 nucleotides matching TRBD1. Trimming cost V 1 base and J 4 bases; bases outside gene matches: 1. The CDR3 totals 12 residues. Germline CDR1 is DFQATT and CDR2 is SNEGSKA (reference sequence). The DNA for the CDR3 is TGCAGTGCTAGAGGACAGGGTTACGAGCAGTACTTC. Residues: CSARGQGYEQYF.

Concerning this clonotype itself: Being one base from a much bigger clone, this may be a read error. The chain uses TRBV6-1 and TRBJ1-3; the match to TRBD1 covers 7 bases. The CDR3 runs 16 residues. Germline V gene sequence: CDR1 MNHNS, CDR2 SASEGT. The CDR3 DNA sequence: TGTGCCGGCAGAGCTCCCGTGACAGGGAACGGAAACACCATATATTTT. Amino acids: CAGRAPVTGNGNTIYF.

This clonotype has only one observation. Given a much more abundant clone one base away, this may be a read error. The chain employs TRBV5-8 and TRBJ2-2; D not resolved. Germline V gene lookup returns CDR1 SGHTS and CDR2 YDEGEE. This CDR3 has 18 residues. V was pared by 5 bases and J by 0 bases, with 20 bases between. Written as DNA, the CDR3 is TGTGCCAGCAGTCCTGACGTCGCCGCTTTCTCGAACACCGGGGAGCTGTTTTTT. Translated, it gives CASSPDVAAFSNTGELFF.

To note about this clonotype: Just one base apart from a much larger clone, this may be a read error. No conserved phenylalanine or tryptophan is present at the end of the CDR3, so a read error is the likely explanation. The J gene is TRBJ1-2, the V gene TRBV28; the D gene is possibly TRBD1 (6 bases). Germline lookup yields CDR1 MDHEN and CDR2 SYDVKM. There are 14 residues in the CDR3. Trimming stripped 3 bases from V and 2 bases from J, with 10 bases between. The CDR3, as DNA: TGTGCCAGCAGTTTCGGGACAATGAACTATGGCTACACCCTC. It is translated as CASSFGTMNYGYTL.

This clonotype was found a few times. J is TRBJ1-6 and V is TRBV5-1; the match to TRBD1 covers 7 bases. V was pared by 0 bases and J by 9 bases, with 3 bases of the junction left unmatched. Per germline, CDR1 SGHRS and CDR2 YFSETQ. The CDR3 covers 14 residues. The CDR3 loop is CASSLGQGASPLHF. The CDR3, as DNA: TGCGCCAGCAGCTTGGGACAGGGAGCTTCACCCCTCCACTTT.

As to this clonotype: Being one base from a much bigger clone, this may be a read error. The J gene is TRBJ2-5, the V gene TRBV6-1; maybe TRBD2 (7 bases). The CDR3 totals 15 residues. The V gene's germline CDR1 is MNHNS and CDR2 SASEGT. CDR3 amino acids: CDSSDRGGNQETQYF. The CDR3 DNA reads as TGTGACAGCTCCGATAGGGGGGGGAACCAAGAGACCCAGTACTTC.